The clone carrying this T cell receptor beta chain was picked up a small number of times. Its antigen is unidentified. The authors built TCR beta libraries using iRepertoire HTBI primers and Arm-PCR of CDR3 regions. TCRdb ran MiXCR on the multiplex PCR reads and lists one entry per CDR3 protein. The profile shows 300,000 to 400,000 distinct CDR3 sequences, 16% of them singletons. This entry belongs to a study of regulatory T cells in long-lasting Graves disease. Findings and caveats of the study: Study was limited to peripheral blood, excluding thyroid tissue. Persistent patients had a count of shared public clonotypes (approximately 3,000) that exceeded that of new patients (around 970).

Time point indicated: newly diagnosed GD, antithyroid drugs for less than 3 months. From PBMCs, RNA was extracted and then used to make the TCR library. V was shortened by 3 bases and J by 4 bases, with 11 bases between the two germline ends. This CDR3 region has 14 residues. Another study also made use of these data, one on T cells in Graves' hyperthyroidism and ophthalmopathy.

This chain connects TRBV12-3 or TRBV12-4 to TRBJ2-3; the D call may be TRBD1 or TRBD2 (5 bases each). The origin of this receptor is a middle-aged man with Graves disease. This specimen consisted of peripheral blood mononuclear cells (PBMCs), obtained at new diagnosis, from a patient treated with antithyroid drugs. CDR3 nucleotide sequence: TGTGCCAGCAGTTTTATGGGGGTTGCAGATACGCAGTATTTT. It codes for CASSFMGVADTQYF.